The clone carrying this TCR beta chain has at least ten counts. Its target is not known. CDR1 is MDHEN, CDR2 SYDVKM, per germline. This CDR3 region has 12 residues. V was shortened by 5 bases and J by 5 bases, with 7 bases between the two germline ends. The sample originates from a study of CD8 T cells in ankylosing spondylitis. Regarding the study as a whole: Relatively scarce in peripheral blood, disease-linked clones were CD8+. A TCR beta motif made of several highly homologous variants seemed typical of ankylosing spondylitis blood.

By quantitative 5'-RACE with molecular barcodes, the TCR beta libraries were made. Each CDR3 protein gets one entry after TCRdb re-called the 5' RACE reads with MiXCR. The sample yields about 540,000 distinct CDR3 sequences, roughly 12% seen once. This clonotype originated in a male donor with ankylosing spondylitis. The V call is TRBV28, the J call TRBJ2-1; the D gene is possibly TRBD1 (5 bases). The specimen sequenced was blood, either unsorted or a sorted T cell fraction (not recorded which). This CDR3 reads CASSTGDNEQFF. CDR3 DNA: TGTGCCAGCAGTACAGGAGACAATGAGCAGTTCTTC.